These 2 T cell receptor beta chains share one sample of origin, sequenced in a study of T-cell memory formation after mild COVID-19. TCRdb re-called the 5' RACE reads through MiXCR, storing one row per CDR3 protein. The table lists roughly 170,000 distinct CDR3 sequences, around 18% of them singletons, with roughly 3.7% in the top ten. What was sequenced was PBMCs or a T cell subset sorted from them (not recorded which). The receptor source for this set is a man aged 18 to 35 who had mild COVID-19 (a few samples of this study predate the infection). Cell type and time point are not known.

The chain uses TRBV6-1 and TRBJ1-4; no definite D call. This CDR3 spans 12 amino acids. V gave up 7 bases and J gave up 1 base, with 4 bases separating them. Germline CDR1 reads MNHNS; CDR2 reads SASEGT. CDR3 residues: CASTVTNEKLFF. The CDR3 nucleotides are TGTGCCAGCACGGTAACTAATGAAAAACTGTTTTTT.

This clonotype showed up many times. The chain recombines TRBV27 with TRBJ2-3; TRBD1 matches 8 bases. The CDR3 contains 15 residues. V trimming: 5 bases; J trimming: 4 bases; junction bases outside the gene matches: 8. Looked up from germline, CDR1 is MNHEY and CDR2 is SMNVEV (reference sequence). The CDR3 protein is CASSRRQGLSDTQYF. CDR3 nucleotide sequence: TGTGCCAGCAGTCGCCGACAGGGGCTTTCAGATACGCAGTATTTT.